This entry concerns a single T cell receptor (beta chain). Its antigen is currently unknown. Germline V lookup: CDR1 ENHRY, CDR2 SYGVKD. The length of the CDR3 is 14 residues. V was clipped by 3 bases and J by 0 bases, with 9 bases between them. The record originates from a study of shared clonotypes between healthy human individuals. Naive CD8 cells lacked CD45RO, underwent positive selection for CCR7 and left out terminally differentiated effector memory CD45RA+ cells. All donors qualified as healthy HIV-negative adults and had experienced no recent acute infections or vaccinations. Overall study findings and caveats: About 5% of naive CD4 clonotypes were shared across a few donors. Donor scarcity curtailed the genetic and exposure-history diversity represented herein.

Sequenced by immunoSEQ multiplex PCR; TCRdb stores in-frame clones only, minus some. This table has around 2.1 million clones, 85% to 95% appearing once. This sequence joins TRBV10-3 and TRBJ2-7; D may be TRBD1 (6 bases). Sample: naive CD8+ T cells from PBMCs. The sequence was collected from a man aged 18 to 29 in good health. Some clones in this sample may be carry-over from other donors' samples. The CDR3 sequence: CAISDVGGSYEQYF. CDR3 sequence (DNA): TGTGCCATCAGTGACGTAGGGGGCTCCTACGAGCAGTACTTC.